This T cell receptor beta chain was obtained from a study of blood T cell repertoires in COVID-19. For the study at large: Samples representing acute and convalescent COVID-19 were sourced from the United States, Italy and Spain. PBMCs, B-cell-depleted T cells, or T cells were the source of the cDNA or gDNA that made up the material.

Per the study methods: Researchers report that nucleated cell counts were estimated from reference gene primer amplification. TCRdb's copy holds only in-frame clones and misses some; the assay was immunoSEQ multiplex PCR. From that table come the V and J calls and clone size; the DNA was used to work out D and trimming. The sample has approximately 210,000 clones, 92% seen once; the top ten hold more than 0.95%. V was clipped by 2 bases and J by 0 bases, with 16 bases between them. There are 17 residues in the CDR3. From germline, CDR1 is MNHNS and CDR2 SASEGT. The sequence came from a man in his thirties or forties with acute or convalescent COVID-19. The chain carries TRBV6-1 and TRBJ1-2, with D possibly matching TRBD1 (6 bases). Specimen: peripheral blood. CDR3 sequence: CASSEMGAQPTNYGYTF. The CDR3 nucleotides are TGTGCCAGCAGTGAAATGGGGGCCCAACCCACTAACTATGGCTACACCTTC.